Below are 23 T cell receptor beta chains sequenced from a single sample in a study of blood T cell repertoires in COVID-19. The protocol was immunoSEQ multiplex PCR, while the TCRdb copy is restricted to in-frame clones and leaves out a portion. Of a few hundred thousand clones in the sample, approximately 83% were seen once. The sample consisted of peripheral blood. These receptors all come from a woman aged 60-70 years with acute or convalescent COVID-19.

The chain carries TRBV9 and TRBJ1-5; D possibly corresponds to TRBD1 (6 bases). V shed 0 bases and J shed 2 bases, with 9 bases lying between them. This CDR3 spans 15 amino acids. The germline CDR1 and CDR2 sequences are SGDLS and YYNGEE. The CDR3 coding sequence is TGTGCCAGCAGCGTAGCAGGGGCAGGCAATCAGCCCCAGCATTTT. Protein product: CASSVAGAGNQPQHF. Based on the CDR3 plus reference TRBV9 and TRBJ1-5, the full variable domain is DSGVTQTPKHLITATGQRVTLRCSPRSGDLSVYWYQQSLDQGLQFLIQYYNGEERAKGNILERFSAQQFPDLHSELNLSSLELGDSALYFCASSVAGAGNQPQHFGDGTRLSIL.

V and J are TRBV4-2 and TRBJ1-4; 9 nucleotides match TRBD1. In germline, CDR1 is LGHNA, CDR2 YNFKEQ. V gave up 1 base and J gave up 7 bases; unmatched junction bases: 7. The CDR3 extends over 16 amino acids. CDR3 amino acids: CASSQGKTGGLEKLFF. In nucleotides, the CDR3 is TGTGCCAGCAGCCAAGGAAAGACAGGGGGACTTGAAAAACTGTTTTTT.

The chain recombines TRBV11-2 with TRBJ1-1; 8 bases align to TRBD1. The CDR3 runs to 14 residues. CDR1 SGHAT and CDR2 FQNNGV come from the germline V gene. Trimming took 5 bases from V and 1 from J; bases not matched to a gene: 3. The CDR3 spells CASSAGQGNTEAFF. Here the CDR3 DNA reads TGTGCCAGCAGCGCCGGACAGGGGAACACTGAAGCTTTCTTT.

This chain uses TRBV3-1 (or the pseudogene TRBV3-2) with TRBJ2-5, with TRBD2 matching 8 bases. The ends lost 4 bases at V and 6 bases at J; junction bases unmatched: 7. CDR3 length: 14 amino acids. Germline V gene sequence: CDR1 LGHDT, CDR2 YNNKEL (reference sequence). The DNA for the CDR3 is TGTGCCAGCAGCCCCGGACTAGCTAGGCAGACCCAGTACTTC. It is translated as CASSPGLARQTQYF.

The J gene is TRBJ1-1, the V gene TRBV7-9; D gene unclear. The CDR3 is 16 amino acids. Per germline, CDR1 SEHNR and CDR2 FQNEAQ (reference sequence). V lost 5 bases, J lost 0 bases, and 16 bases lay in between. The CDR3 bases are TGTGCCAGCAGCCCCATCGGCAGGAACATGAACACTGAAGCTTTCTTT. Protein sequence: CASSPIGRNMNTEAFF.

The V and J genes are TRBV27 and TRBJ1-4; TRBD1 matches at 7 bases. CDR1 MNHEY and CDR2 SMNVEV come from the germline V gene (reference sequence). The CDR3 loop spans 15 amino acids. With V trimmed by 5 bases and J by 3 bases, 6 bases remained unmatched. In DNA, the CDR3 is TGTGCCAGCAGTCGAGTCGGGACAGCTAATGAAAAACTGTTTTTT. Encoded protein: CASSRVGTANEKLFF.

The CDR3 DNA reads as TGCGCCAGCAGCCAAGATAGTTTCCCAAACACTGAAGCTTTCTTT. Translated: CASSQDSFPNTEAFF. The chain employs TRBV4-3 and TRBJ1-1, with D unresolved. The CDR3 runs to 15 residues. Germline CDR1 LGHNA, CDR2 YSLEER. Trimming shortened V by 0 bases and J by 2 bases, and 10 bases separated the two germline ends.

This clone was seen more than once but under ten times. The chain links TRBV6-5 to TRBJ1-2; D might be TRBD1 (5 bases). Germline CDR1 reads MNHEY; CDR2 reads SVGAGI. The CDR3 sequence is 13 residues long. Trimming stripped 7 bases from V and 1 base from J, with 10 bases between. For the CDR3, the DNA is TGTGCCAGCACCACAGGTGATAACTATGGCTACACCTTC. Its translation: CASTTGDNYGYTF.

The CDR3 nucleotides read TGTGCCAGCAGCTTGTCGGCAGGGGAGGGAACAGATACGCAGTATTTT. This encodes CASSLSAGEGTDTQYF. This sequence joins TRBV7-6 and TRBJ2-3, with D tentatively TRBD2 (7 bases). The germline gives CDR1 SGHVS, CDR2 FNYEAQ. Trimming removed 3 bases at V and 3 bases at J, with 16 bases between. The CDR3 runs 16 residues.

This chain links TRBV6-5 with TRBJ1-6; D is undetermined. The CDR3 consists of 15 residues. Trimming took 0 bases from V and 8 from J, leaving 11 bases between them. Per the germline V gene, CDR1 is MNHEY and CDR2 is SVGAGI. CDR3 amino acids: CASSYSRQAYSPLHF. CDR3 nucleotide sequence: TGTGCCAGCAGTTACTCACGACAAGCCTATTCACCCCTCCACTTT.

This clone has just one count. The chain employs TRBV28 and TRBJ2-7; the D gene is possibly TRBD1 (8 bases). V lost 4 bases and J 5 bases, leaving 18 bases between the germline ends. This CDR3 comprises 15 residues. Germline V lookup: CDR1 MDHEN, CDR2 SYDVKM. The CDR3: CASSSLPTGGDEQYF. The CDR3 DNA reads TGTGCCAGCAGTTCCTTACCCACAGGGGGGGACGAGCAGTACTTC.

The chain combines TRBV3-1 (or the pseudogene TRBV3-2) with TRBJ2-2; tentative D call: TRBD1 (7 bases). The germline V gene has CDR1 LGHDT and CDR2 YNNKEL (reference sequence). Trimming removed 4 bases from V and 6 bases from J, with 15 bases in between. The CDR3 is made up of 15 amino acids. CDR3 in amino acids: CASSRARGVPGELFF. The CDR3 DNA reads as TGTGCCAGCAGCCGAGCCAGGGGGGTCCCCGGGGAGCTGTTTTTT.

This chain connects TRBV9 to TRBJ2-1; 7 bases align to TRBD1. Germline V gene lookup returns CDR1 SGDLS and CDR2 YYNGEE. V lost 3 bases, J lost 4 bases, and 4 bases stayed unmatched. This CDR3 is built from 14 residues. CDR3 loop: CASSGRTGYNEQFF. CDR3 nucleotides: TGTGCCAGCAGCGGCCGGACAGGATACAATGAGCAGTTCTTC.

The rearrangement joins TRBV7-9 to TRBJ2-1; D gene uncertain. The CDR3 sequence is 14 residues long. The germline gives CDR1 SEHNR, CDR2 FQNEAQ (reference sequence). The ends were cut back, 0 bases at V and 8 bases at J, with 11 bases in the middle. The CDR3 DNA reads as TGTGCCAGCAGCTTAGCGGGCCAGATCTATGAGCAGTTCTTC. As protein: CASSLAGQIYEQFF.

The DNA for the CDR3 is TGTGCCGGTACGGGACAGGTTAATTCACCCCTCCACTTT. Translated, it gives CAGTGQVNSPLHF. The rearrangement links TRBV30 to TRBJ1-6; 8 bases align to TRBD1. The germline V gene has CDR1 GTSNPN and CDR2 SVGIG (reference sequence). This CDR3 contains 13 residues. The V and J ends lost 8 bases and 6 bases, in that order; junction bases with no gene match: 6.

In DNA, the CDR3 is TGTGCCAGCAGCTTAATTTCCGGGGAAGGGCAGTATTTT. Protein: CASSLISGEGQYF. The chain links TRBV11-3 to TRBJ2-3, with D tentatively TRBD2 (5 bases). CDR3 size: 13 residues. The V gene's germline CDR1 is SGHNT and CDR2 YENEEA. The V end lost 2 bases, the J end lost 11 bases, and 14 bases lay between the germline ends.

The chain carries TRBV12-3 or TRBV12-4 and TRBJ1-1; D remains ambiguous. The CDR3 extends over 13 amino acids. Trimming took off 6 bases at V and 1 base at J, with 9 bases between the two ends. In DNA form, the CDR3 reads TGTGCCAGCAGCCGGTACAGGAACACTGAAGCTTTCTTT. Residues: CASSRYRNTEAFF.

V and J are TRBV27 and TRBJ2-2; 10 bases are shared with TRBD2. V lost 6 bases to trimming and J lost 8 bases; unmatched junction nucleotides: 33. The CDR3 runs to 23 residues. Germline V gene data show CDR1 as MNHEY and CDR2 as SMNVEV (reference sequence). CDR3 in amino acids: CASRKGQGGPAASGGARVGELFF. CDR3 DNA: TGTGCCAGCAGGAAAGGGCAGGGGGGACCCGCGGCTAGCGGGGGTGCTCGAGTTGGGGAGCTGTTTTTT.

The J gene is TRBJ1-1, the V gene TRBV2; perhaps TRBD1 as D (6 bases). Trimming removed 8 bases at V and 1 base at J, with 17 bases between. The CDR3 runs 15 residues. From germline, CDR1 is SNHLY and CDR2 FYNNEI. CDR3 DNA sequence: TGTGCCAGCTCCTCGACAGGTTCCCAGAACACTGAAGCTTTCTTT. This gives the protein CASSSTGSQNTEAFF.

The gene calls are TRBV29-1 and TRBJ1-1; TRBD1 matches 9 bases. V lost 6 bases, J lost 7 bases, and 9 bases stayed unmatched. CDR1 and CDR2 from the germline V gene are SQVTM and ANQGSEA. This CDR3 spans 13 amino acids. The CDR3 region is CSVPPGQGVEAFF. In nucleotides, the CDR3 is TGCAGCGTGCCTCCGGGACAGGGCGTTGAAGCTTTCTTT.

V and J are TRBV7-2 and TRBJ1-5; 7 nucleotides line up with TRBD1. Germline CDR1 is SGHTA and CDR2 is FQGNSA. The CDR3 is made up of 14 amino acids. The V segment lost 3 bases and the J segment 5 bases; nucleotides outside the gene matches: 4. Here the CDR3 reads CASSFLGTDQPQHF. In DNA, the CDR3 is TGTGCCAGCAGCTTCCTCGGGACAGATCAGCCCCAGCATTTT.

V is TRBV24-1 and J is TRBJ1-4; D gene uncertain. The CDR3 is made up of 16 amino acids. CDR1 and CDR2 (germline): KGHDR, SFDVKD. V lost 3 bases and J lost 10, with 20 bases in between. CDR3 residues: CATSDPRPQGRGKLFF. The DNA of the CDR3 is TGTGCCACCAGTGATCCGCGGCCTCAAGGACGGGGAAAACTGTTTTTT.

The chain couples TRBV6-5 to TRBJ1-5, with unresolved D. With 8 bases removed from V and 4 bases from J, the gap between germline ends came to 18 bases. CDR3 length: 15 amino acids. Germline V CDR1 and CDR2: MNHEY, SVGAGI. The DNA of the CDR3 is TGTGCCAGCTCCGGGAACCCCCTCAGGAATCAGCCCCAGCATTTT. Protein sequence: CASSGNPLRNQPQHF.